These 6 T cell receptor beta chains originate from one sample sequenced in a study of T cells in tuberculosis. Clones were sequenced by immunoSEQ multiplex PCR, and TCRdb holds only the in-frame ones, with some missing. This table has about 59,000 clones, about 86% appearing once. Sorting used thawed, overnight-rested PBMC stained with anti-CD3, a viability dye and GMM-loaded CD1B tetramer. C32 glucose monomycolate from Rhodococcus equi was loaded onto the CD1B tetramers. Sequenced input: CD1b-GMM tetramer-negative cells sorted from PBMCs. The receptors here all came from an adult woman with latent tuberculosis.

V usage is TRBV5-1 and J usage is TRBJ2-1; 13 bases are shared with TRBD2. Losses at the gene ends were 7 bases for V and 7 bases for J; bases not matched to a gene: 8. The CDR3 is 15 amino acids. CDR1 is SGHRS, CDR2 YFSETQ, per germline. CDR3 amino acids: CASFRGTSGNNEQFF. DNA of the CDR3: TGCGCCAGCTTCCGAGGGACTAGCGGGAATAATGAGCAGTTCTTC.

The chain joins TRBV10-3 to TRBJ2-5, with 10 positions matching TRBD1. Germline V CDR1 and CDR2: ENHRY, SYGVKD. The CDR3 spans 17 residues. Trimming at V came to 4 bases and at J to 1 base, leaving 9 bases not matched to a gene. CDR3 bases: TGTGCCATCAGTGGGACACGGACAGGGGGATCCCAAGAGACCCAGTACTTC. It is translated as CAISGTRTGGSQETQYF.

Concerning this clone: Without the conserved terminal phenylalanine or tryptophan, this CDR3 likely stems from a read error. It is unclear where the CDR3 begins or ends on the DNA, so no DNA is shown, and the CDR3 is as TCRdb lists it. This chain joins TRBV6-1 and TRBJ2-7; the table names TRBD2, a call not compared with the DNA. Germline CDR1 MNHNS, CDR2 SASEGT. The CDR3 adds up to 12 amino acids, both ends counted. CDR3: CASSPHQAGVEL.

The gene calls are TRBV4-1 and TRBJ1-4; D is undetermined. This CDR3 is built from 22 residues. Deletions cut 0 bases from V and 0 bases from J, with 26 bases between. CDR1 is MGHRA, CDR2 YSYEKL, per germline. The CDR3 spells CASSQERATGGGVIATNEKLFF. CDR3 DNA: TGCGCCAGCAGCCAAGAAAGGGCCACGGGTGGCGGGGTCATTGCAACTAATGAAAAACTGTTTTTT.

The chain employs TRBV28 and TRBJ1-2; 8 bases agree with TRBD1. Per germline, CDR1 MDHEN and CDR2 SYDVKM. The CDR3 spans 20 residues. V was pared by 8 bases and J by 8 bases, with 31 bases of the junction left unmatched. In DNA form, the CDR3 reads TGTGCCAGCCAAGGGCGGGCAGGGGGGAACAGGGGGGTATTTAGTTGGGGCTACACCTTC. It yields the protein CASQGRAGGNRGVFSWGYTF.

This clone was observed a few times. Sequence at one end of the junction differs from germline and may be a read error. The chain has TRBV5-5 and TRBJ1-5, with a possible D match to TRBD1 (6 bases). CDR3 size: 15 residues. Germline V gene sequence: CDR1 SGHKS, CDR2 YYEKEE (reference sequence). CDR3 loop: CASSLVQGRNQPQHF. The CDR3 DNA reads as TGTGCCAGCAGTTTGGTTCAGGGGCGCAATCAGCCCCAGCATTTT.